This is a list of T cell receptor beta chains from one sample in a study of identical twins. TCRdb re-analysed the 5' RACE reads in MiXCR, keeping a single row per CDR3 protein. The sample includes 450,000 to 500,000 distinct CDR3 sequences, roughly an eighth of them seen just once. These data were also reused for a study on yellow fever vaccine responses in identical twins.

The sample taken for sequencing was CD4+ T cells sorted from blood. These receptors all stem from a young woman in good health. Both conserved end residues are part of each CDR3. A D gene is named only where the DNA matches it firmly. Size is stated for part of the rows, as once, few or many counts, or as a class when the clone is expanded.

j_gene	abundance	v_gene	d_gene	CDR3aa	CDR3nt
TRBJ2-2	-	TRBV20-1	-	CSAPSAGELFF	TGCAGTGCCCCGTCCGCCGGGGAGCTGTTTTTT
TRBJ2-4	-	TRBV20-1	-	CSASSRQGRDIQYF	TGCAGTGCTAGTAGTAGACAGGGGAGGGACATTCAGTACTTC
TRBJ2-1	few	TRBV6-1	TRBD2	CASRAAGIYERFF	TGTGCCAGCAGGGCAGCGGGAATCTATGAGCGTTTCTTC
TRBJ2-2	few	TRBV21-1	-	CASSYSGGSTGELFF	TGTGCCAGCAGCTACAGTGGGGGTAGTACCGGGGAGCTGTTTTTT
TRBJ2-7	-	TRBV7-2	TRBD1	CASSSTGPSEQYF	TGTGCCAGCAGCTCGACAGGGCCTAGCGAGCAGTACTTC
TRBJ2-5	few	TRBV28	-	CASSLPGGGGETQYF	TGTGCCAGCAGTTTACCGGGGGGCGGAGGGGAGACCCAGTACTTC
TRBJ1-1	few	TRBV28	-	CASSLLSGGFPEAFF	TGTGCCAGCAGTTTACTTTCTGGGGGCTTCCCTGAAGCTTTCTTT
TRBJ1-1	many	TRBV7-2	-	CASSLGYGNLNTEAFF	TGTGCCAGCAGCTTAGGCTATGGGAACCTGAACACTGAAGCTTTCTTT
TRBJ2-5	once	TRBV6-2/TRBV6-3	-	CASHLRPEETQYF	TGTGCCAGCCACCTCCGCCCTGAAGAGACCCAGTACTTC
TRBJ2-2	-	TRBV7-2	TRBD1	CASSRGQGAWNGELFF	TGTGCCAGCAGCCGCGGACAGGGGGCGTGGAACGGGGAGCTGTTTTTT
TRBJ2-3	-	TRBV6-1	-	CASNGMASDSDTQYF	TGTGCCAGCAACGGTATGGCTAGCGATTCGGATACGCAGTATTTT
TRBJ2-5	-	TRBV30	-	CAWSQREETQYF	TGTGCCTGGAGTCAGCGGGAAGAGACCCAGTACTTC
TRBJ2-5	-	TRBV5-1	TRBD2	CASSWTSGVETQYF	TGCGCCAGCAGCTGGACTAGCGGTGTGGAGACCCAGTACTTC
TRBJ2-5	-	TRBV5-1	-	CASSPGRRQETQYF	TGCGCCAGCAGCCCCGGACGCAGACAAGAGACCCAGTACTTC
TRBJ2-1	few	TRBV4-3	-	CASSQALGYPSYNEQFF	TGCGCCAGCAGCCAAGCCTTAGGGTACCCCTCCTACAATGAGCAGTTCTTC
TRBJ2-1	-	TRBV7-2	TRBD2	CASSFGRGEQFF	TGTGCCAGCAGCTTCGGGAGGGGTGAGCAGTTCTTC
TRBJ2-5	-	TRBV7-2	TRBD2	CASSLRQREAQETQYF	TGTGCCAGCAGCTTACGTCAGCGGGAAGCCCAAGAGACCCAGTACTTC
TRBJ2-1	few	TRBV12-3/TRBV12-4	-	CASKNSGVSYNEQFF	TGTGCCAGCAAAAATTCAGGGGTCTCCTACAATGAGCAGTTCTTC
TRBJ1-1	-	TRBV6-1	TRBD1	CASIATGVKNTEAFF	TGTGCCAGCATTGCGACAGGGGTGAAAAACACTGAAGCTTTCTTT
TRBJ2-7	many	TRBV20-1	-	CSARGQAAYEQYF	TGCAGTGCTAGAGGGCAGGCAGCCTACGAGCAGTACTTC
TRBJ1-4	few	TRBV20-1	TRBD1	CSARDWGTVRNEKLFF	TGCAGTGCTAGGGATTGGGGGACAGTGAGAAATGAAAAACTGTTTTTT
TRBJ2-2	few	TRBV3-1	-	CASSHDGTYTGELFF	TGTGCCAGCAGCCACGACGGGACCTACACCGGGGAGCTGTTTTTT
TRBJ1-4	few	TRBV7-9	-	CASSPSLTTNEKLFF	TGTGCCAGCAGCCCATCTCTAACAACTAATGAAAAACTGTTTTTT
TRBJ2-7	few	TRBV7-9	-	CASSASLGEQYF	TGTGCCAGCAGCGCGTCGCTCGGGGAGCAGTACTTC
TRBJ2-3	-	TRBV27	TRBD1	CASSSSGQGEDTQYF	TGTGCCAGCAGTTCCTCGGGACAGGGTGAGGATACGCAGTATTTT
TRBJ1-6	many	TRBV4-2	TRBD1	CASSIRRTGGTSPLHF	TGTGCCAGCAGCATTCGCCGGACAGGGGGGACTTCACCCCTCCACTTT
TRBJ2-1	many	TRBV27	-	CASSLRFHNEQFF	TGTGCCAGCAGTTTGAGGTTTCACAATGAGCAGTTCTTC
TRBJ2-5	few	TRBV5-1	TRBD1	CASSDPRLTGVGETQYF	TGCGCCAGCAGCGATCCACGATTAACAGGGGTTGGCGAGACCCAGTACTTC
TRBJ1-4	few	TRBV12-3/TRBV12-4	TRBD1	CASSLGGRGDEKLFF	TGTGCCAGCAGTTTAGGAGGCAGGGGGGATGAAAAACTGTTTTTT
TRBJ2-4	many	TRBV11-2	TRBD2	CASSLVPSGSYENIQYF	TGTGCCAGCAGCTTAGTTCCTAGCGGGAGCTACGAAAACATTCAGTACTTC
TRBJ2-5	-	TRBV6-2/TRBV6-3	TRBD1	CASSWTGTGRLKETQYF	TGTGCCAGCAGTTGGACCGGGACAGGGAGACTAAAAGAGACCCAGTACTTC
TRBJ1-1	-	TRBV29-1	TRBD1	CSVETGGGTEAFF	TGCAGCGTTGAGACAGGGGGCGGCACTGAAGCTTTCTTT
TRBJ2-6	-	TRBV27	-	CASSFGETWANVLTF	TGTGCCAGCAGTTTTGGGGAGACCTGGGCCAACGTCCTGACTTTC
TRBJ1-1	-	TRBV19	-	CASSIRRDTEAFF	TGTGCCAGTAGTATAAGACGGGACACTGAAGCTTTCTTT
TRBJ2-7	few	TRBV27	TRBD2	CASSFTGGPTYEQYF	TGTGCCAGCAGTTTTACGGGAGGGCCGACCTACGAGCAGTACTTC
TRBJ2-5	few	TRBV20-1	-	CSAREDRPQETQYF	TGCAGTGCTAGAGAGGACAGACCTCAAGAGACCCAGTACTTC
TRBJ2-2	-	TRBV28	-	CASSRSLVGTGELFF	TGTGCCAGCAGTCGGTCACTGGTGGGAACCGGGGAGCTGTTTTTT